The TCR beta chain under discussion was sequenced for a study of blood T cell repertoires in COVID-19. Membership in each cohort depended on participant-reported clinical history. The method was immunoSEQ multiplex PCR; TCRdb's version includes in-frame clones alone and lacks a portion of them. The table shows 200,000 to 250,000 clones, with about 84% occurring only once. The CDR3 consists of 17 residues. The junction had 6 bases not matched to a gene; V was cut back by 0 bases and J by 1 base. The germline gives CDR1 SNHLY, CDR2 FYNNEI. The sample was PBMCs or T cells enriched from blood (not recorded which). V gene TRBV2 combines with J gene TRBJ1-1, with 9 positions matching TRBD1. The receptor was derived from a man in his 60s who had recovered from COVID-19. CDR3 region: CASSEALGDRANTEAFF. DNA of the CDR3: TGTGCCAGCAGTGAAGCCCTCGGGGACAGGGCGAACACTGAAGCTTTCTTT.